This T cell receptor beta chain comes out of a study of tumor-infiltrating lymphocytes in oesophageal squamous cell carcinoma. MiXCR was run by TCRdb on the PCR reads, yielding one entry per CDR3 protein. The table lists under 9,500 distinct CDR3 sequences, around three fifths of them singletons. Trimming pared 4 bases from V and 7 bases from J, leaving 10 bases between. This CDR3 region has 13 residues. Germline CDR1 is KGHDR and CDR2 is SFDVKD. By frequency in the sample, this clonotype is large. The chain carries TRBV24-1 and TRBJ2-1, with D perhaps matching TRBD2 (5 bases). This sequence originates from a female donor with esophageal squamous cell carcinoma. The sample was esophageal tumor tissue. The CDR3 DNA follows: TGTGCCACCAGTGACCCCGGACTGAATGAGCAGTTCTTC. As protein: CATSDPGLNEQFF.